The rows below give T cell receptor beta chains drawn from one sample of a study of CXCR3-negative and CXCR3-positive naive CD8 T cells. TCRdb reprocessed the 5' RACE reads and keeps a single row for each CDR3 protein, giving no DNA. The sample includes 45,000 to 70,000 distinct CDR3 sequences. The sequencing sample was made of memory CD8+ T cells from blood. The receptors derive from a human donor in good health. Some clones in this sample may be carry-over from other donors' samples. The CDR3 runs from the conserved cysteine through the conserved F or W.

j_call | cdr3_length | v_call | cdr3_aa
TRBJ2-3 | 14 | TRBV24-1 | CATSDLEGPDTQYF
TRBJ1-4 | 15 | TRBV29-1 | CSVGDRGSLNEKLFF
TRBJ2-1 | 14 | TRBV29-1 | CSVSPGVLGNEQFF
TRBJ2-2 | 15 | TRBV7-6 | CASSLGTGNTGELFF
TRBJ2-4 | 15 | TRBV5-1 | CASSSGTGGGNIQYF
TRBJ1-1 | 19 | TRBV28 | CASSLVFMGQGWANTEAFF
TRBJ1-1 | 13 | TRBV4-3 | CASSQTWGTEAFF
TRBJ2-5 | 13 | TRBV29-1 | CSVEDGDGKGQYF
TRBJ2-7 | 13 | TRBV28 | CASSLDYPNEQYF
TRBJ2-2 | 13 | TRBV6-5 | CATSALWTGELFF
TRBJ2-7 | 15 | TRBV11-2 | CASSYSRDSFYEQYF
TRBJ2-5 | 16 | TRBV14 | CASSQGWHLRGETQYF
TRBJ1-6 | 12 | TRBV11-2 | CASSSGGKPLHF
TRBJ2-3 | 13 | TRBV4-1 | CASRGLAGDTQYF
TRBJ1-1 | 15 | TRBV12-3/TRBV12-4 | CASSKITGVNTEAFF
TRBJ1-4 | 18 | TRBV7-9 | CASSQGIGRDLKPEKLFF
TRBJ1-1 | 14 | TRBV7-7 | CANGLGGINTEAFF
TRBJ1-4 | 15 | TRBV4-1 | CASSQTSPTNEKLFF
TRBJ2-1 | 14 | TRBV7-3 | CASNLSSGGHEQFF
TRBJ1-5 | 15 | TRBV20-1 | CSASGTADFNQPQHF
TRBJ2-3 | 14 | TRBV15 | CATSRPLGTDTQYF
TRBJ1-2 | 15 | TRBV25-1 | CASSGGLKDGYGYTF
TRBJ1-1 | 15 | TRBV29-1 | CSVAEGKIMNTEAFF
TRBJ2-2 | 15 | TRBV6-2/TRBV6-3 | CASSSGTSNTGELFF
TRBJ1-5 | 13 | TRBV7-2 | CASSQDGHQPQHF
TRBJ2-1 | 14 | TRBV7-9 | CASSPTGLNNEQFF
TRBJ2-3 | 14 | TRBV5-1 | CASSGGHSTDTQYF
TRBJ1-2 | 16 | TRBV4-1 | CASSQVRGRLPDGYTF
TRBJ2-7 | 14 | TRBV29-1 | CSVRTSGPSYEQYF
TRBJ2-1 | 13 | TRBV4-1 | CASSGHLANEQFF
TRBJ2-7 | 14 | TRBV29-1 | CSAIGGLHSYEQYF
TRBJ1-2 | 15 | TRBV14 | CASSHRDRGSYGYTF
TRBJ2-1 | 15 | TRBV10-3 | CAISGGTSPYVEQFF
TRBJ1-5 | 15 | TRBV7-6 | CASSPQGAGNQPQHF
TRBJ2-1 | 14 | TRBV20-1 | CSARSGGSYNEQFF
TRBJ2-1 | 15 | TRBV6-2/TRBV6-3 | CASSYPGQGYNEQFF
TRBJ2-7 | 13 | TRBV7-6 | CASSFGHFDEQYF
TRBJ1-1 | 13 | TRBV29-1 | CSGDSDGSTEAFF
TRBJ1-2 | 15 | TRBV10-3 | CAISESTGGRRGYTF
TRBJ2-1 | 16 | TRBV6-2/TRBV6-3 | CASSYSKFRPDNEQFF
TRBJ2-1 | 11 | TRBV29-1 | CSVPQGYEQFF
TRBJ2-2 | 14 | TRBV11-3 | CASSPRQGTGELFF
TRBJ2-3 | 15 | TRBV6-5 | CASSWTSLASDTQYF
TRBJ2-7 | 15 | TRBV20-1 | CSAFLILGTNYEQYF
TRBJ2-3 | 18 | TRBV7-2 | CASSLIVFSRHSTDTQYF
TRBJ2-7 | 14 | TRBV7-2 | CASSSRDRLYEQYF
TRBJ2-1 | 15 | TRBV14 | CASSSWGGAYNEQFF
TRBJ2-1 | 14 | TRBV25-1 | CASSVGTDYNEQFF